This TCR beta chain was retrieved from a study of cytomegalovirus exposure and HLA in healthy donors. Notes on the study in general: Some V segments (TRBV6-2 and TRBV6-3 among them) were excluded as indistinguishable.

With regard to this clone: Antigen unknown.

This CDR3 is 13 amino acids long. From germline, CDR1 is SQVTM and CDR2 ANQGSEA. V gave up 3 bases and J gave up 11 bases, with 19 bases separating them. At the time of sampling, donors were nominally healthy, though unrecorded immune exposures were likely. PCR amplification relied on 60 Vbeta primers (plus 13 Jbeta primers). Some clones are missing from TCRdb's copy, which holds only in-frame ones; the method was immunoSEQ multiplex PCR. Found here are some 160,000 clones, roughly a tenth of them singletons; the top ten hold 1.5% to 2%. The chain has TRBV29-1 and TRBJ1-1; D perhaps matches TRBD1 (6 bases). This clonotype was obtained from a male donor in good health and CMV-seronegative. Sequencing was carried out using PBMCs. CDR3 region: CSVDPWGGPEAFF. In nucleotides, the CDR3 is TGCAGCGTTGACCCCTGGGGGGGCCCCGAGGCTTTCTTT.